The 15 T cell receptor beta chains listed next were all sequenced from one sample in a study of cytomegalovirus exposure and HLA in healthy donors (dated by TCRdb to 2017 to 2019). Library prep was done by the immunoSEQ multiplex PCR assay. For the multiplex PCR, a mixture combining 60 forward primers for TCR Vbeta segments and 13 reverse primers for TCR Jbeta segments was used. The clones in this table, taken by TCRdb from immuneACCESS, are in-frame only. Not every clone is retained; where verified, under half of the shortfall comes from an unresolved V gene, and the cause of the rest is unknown. Recorded for this sample are around 100,000 clones; more than 75% of them occurred a single time. The top ten hold more than 3% of the sample. Material: PBMCs. These TCRs come from a woman aged 45-60 years in good health and CMV-seropositive.

The chain uses TRBV19 and TRBJ2-2, with no clear D. Germline V lookup: CDR1 LNHDA, CDR2 SQIVND (reference sequence). Trimming shortened V by 4 bases and J by 4 bases, and 10 bases separated the two germline ends. CDR3 length: 14 amino acids. CDR3 sequence: CASSKAGITGELFF. DNA for the CDR3: TGTGCCAGTAGTAAGGCAGGTATCACCGGGGAGCTGTTTTTT.

The rearrangement links TRBV2 to TRBJ2-5, with 16 bases matching TRBD2. The J call may not be correct, given that the DNA end is closer to TRBJ2-7. The CDR3 spans 17 residues. The germline gives CDR1 SNHLY, CDR2 FYNNEI. CDR3 in amino acids: CASRAGTSGRVPHEQYF. For the CDR3, the DNA is TGTGCCAGCAGGGCCGGGACTAGCGGGAGGGTCCCCCACGAGCAGTACTTC.

The chain couples TRBV30 to TRBJ1-1, with D possibly matching TRBD1 (6 bases). This CDR3 has 14 residues. Germline V lookup: CDR1 GTSNPN, CDR2 SVGIG (reference sequence). CDR3 sequence: CAAWEWTVNTEAFF. The CDR3 DNA sequence: TGTGCTGCATGGGAATGGACAGTCAACACTGAAGCTTTCTTT.

V usage is TRBV19 and J usage is TRBJ1-4; 7 bases align to TRBD1. The V gene end was trimmed by 4 bases and the J gene end by 0 bases; junction bases not matched to a gene: 5. Germline-derived CDR1 and CDR2 are LNHDA and SQIVND (reference sequence). The CDR3 totals 16 residues. CDR3 sequence (DNA): TGTGCCAGTAGTAAAGGGACAGTCGCAACTAATGAAAAACTGTTTTTT. It is translated as CASSKGTVATNEKLFF.

The chain joins TRBV5-4 to TRBJ1-2; 7 bases are shared with TRBD1. Trimming removed 3 bases from V and 5 bases from J; junction bases left unmatched: 4. The germline V gene encodes CDR1 SGHNT and CDR2 YYREEE (reference sequence). The CDR3 is made up of 13 amino acids. CDR3 nucleotides: TGTGCCAGCAGCTCCCCGACAGGGTATGGCTACACCTTC. This gives the protein CASSSPTGYGYTF.

This rearrangement joins TRBV9 to TRBJ2-1; TRBD2 aligns across 10 bases. The CDR3 covers 16 residues. Germline values: CDR1 SGDLS, CDR2 YYNGEE. With 1 base clipped from V and 1 base from J, the junction kept 2 bases outside the gene matches. CDR3 in amino acids: CASSVSGRDSYNEQFF. In DNA, the CDR3 is TGTGCCAGCAGCGTAAGCGGGAGGGATTCCTACAATGAGCAGTTCTTC.

The chain joins TRBV4-2 to TRBJ2-1; TRBD2 is a possible D gene (5 bases). Per the germline V gene, CDR1 is LGHNA and CDR2 is YNFKEQ. Between the trimmed V and J ends, which lost 5 bases and 7 bases, there was a span of 18 bases. The CDR3 extends over 15 amino acids. CDR3 sequence reads: CASSSRPLGGNEQFF. DNA of the CDR3: TGTGCCAGCAGCTCTAGGCCTCTCGGCGGGAATGAGCAGTTCTTC.

In this sample, this clone turned up once. The chain combines TRBV11-2 with TRBJ2-5; D ambiguous. The DNA end lines up better with TRBJ2-7; the J call may be wrong. The CDR3 sequence is 16 residues long. The germline V gene has CDR1 SGHAT and CDR2 FQNNGV. For the CDR3, the DNA is TGTGCCAGCAGCTTAGATTTGGGCAGGATCTCCTACGAGCAGTACTTC. It specifies CASSLDLGRISYEQYF.

The chain links TRBV4-1 to TRBJ2-5; 9 bases fit TRBD1. The J call may be mistaken, given a closer DNA end match to TRBJ2-7. The CDR3 length is 16 residues. From germline, CDR1 is MGHRA and CDR2 YSYEKL. Here the CDR3 DNA reads TGCGCCAGCAGCCAGTCCCGGGACAGGGCCGCCTACGAGCAGTACTTC. It translates to CASSQSRDRAAYEQYF.

The J gene is TRBJ2-7, the V gene TRBV6-5; TRBD2 agrees at 13 bases. Germline V CDR1 and CDR2: MNHEY, SVGAGI. The J segment lost 3 bases and the V segment lost 8 bases, leaving 4 bases of the junction unmatched. CDR3 length equals 14 residues. The CDR3 DNA reads TGTGCCAGCTACGGACTAGCGGGGGACTACGAGCAGTACTTC. Its translation is CASYGLAGDYEQYF.

This chain connects TRBV6-1 to TRBJ1-2; weak D call: TRBD1 (5 bases). This CDR3 spans 14 amino acids. V was shortened by 0 bases and J by 3 bases, with 8 bases between the two germline ends. Germline assignment: CDR1 MNHNS and CDR2 SASEGT. Here the CDR3 reads CASSEAGTHYGYTF. The CDR3 DNA sequence: TGTGCCAGCAGTGAAGCGGGGACTCACTATGGCTACACCTTC.

The genes are TRBV6-6 and TRBJ1-2; TRBD1 is a possible D gene (5 bases). The CDR3 consists of 13 residues. The germline V gene has CDR1 MNHNY and CDR2 SVGAGI (reference sequence). The V end was cut by 7 bases, the J end by 8 bases, with 17 bases between. CDR3 sequence (DNA): TGTGCCAGCACTTTGGGAGGGGCAGGGGGCTACACCTTC. Translated: CASTLGGAGGYTF.

The chain carries TRBV7-9 and TRBJ1-1; no reliable D call. V dropped 5 bases and J dropped 2 bases, with 15 bases sitting between them. In germline, CDR1 is SEHNR, CDR2 FQNEAQ (reference sequence). The CDR3 length is 15 residues. The CDR3 region has the DNA TGTGCCAGCAGCATCCTTAACAGAGTAAACACTGAAGCTTTCTTT. It specifies CASSILNRVNTEAFF.

The chain is built from TRBV7-3 and TRBJ2-7; 12 bases are shared with TRBD2. The CDR3 contains 20 residues. V lost 5 bases to trimming and J lost 1 base; unmatched junction nucleotides: 18. Germline V CDR1 and CDR2: SGHTA, FQGTGA. The DNA of the CDR3 is TGTGCCAGCAGCACAATCCCGGGACTAGCGGGTTATGTTAGTTCCTACGAGCAGTACTTC. Residues: CASSTIPGLAGYVSSYEQYF.

In its sample, this clone was seen once. This sequence joins TRBV19 and TRBJ2-1; 11 nucleotides agree with TRBD1. CDR1 is LNHDA and CDR2 is SQIVND in the germline V gene (reference sequence). V was pared by 6 bases and J by 9 bases, with 4 bases of the junction left unmatched. This CDR3 has 13 residues. In nucleotides, the CDR3 is TGTGCCAGTAGGGGACAGGGGGTTGGTGAGCAGTTCTTC. This encodes CASRGQGVGEQFF.